The clone carrying this T cell receptor (beta chain) was seen once. A junction boundary mismatches the germline segment, possibly from a read error. The data were obtained in a study of metastatic and nonmetastatic thyroid tumors. None of the patients had undergone any treatment ahead of thyroid surgery. With MiXCR, TCRdb called clones anew from the PCR reads. The repertoire holds approximately 20,000 clones, with around a quarter as singletons. Per germline, CDR1 SGHKS and CDR2 YYEKEE (reference sequence). The CDR3 sequence is 14 residues long. What was sequenced was tumor tissue. This sequence joins TRBV5-5 and TRBJ2-7, with D possibly matching TRBD2 (6 bases). The source is a female donor with papillary thyroid cancer or a benign thyroid nodule (not recorded which). Some clones in this sample may be carry-over from other donors' samples. The CDR3 DNA follows: TGTTCCAGCATCGGGAGTAGGGTGTCTTACGAGCAGTACTTC. It translates to CSSIGSRVSYEQYF.